The T cell receptor beta chain under discussion was sequenced for a study of blood T cell repertoires in COVID-19. Overall study: Samples taken during acute and convalescent COVID-19 were collected in the United States, Italy and Spain. From T cells, B-cell-depleted T cells, or PBMCs came the material, which was cDNA or gDNA.

V trimming: 1 base; J trimming: 6 bases; junction bases outside the gene matches: 14. Germline V gives CDR1 SGDLS, CDR2 YYNGEE. The CDR3 is 18 amino acids. Method: immunoSEQ multiplex PCR; TCRdb's copy keeps in-frame clones and lacks some. The table records fewer than 200,000 clones, approximately 85% of them present only once. This clonotype was obtained from a man in his sixties who had recovered from COVID-19. This chain uses TRBV9 with TRBJ2-1; the match to TRBD1 covers 9 bases. Sequences were obtained from peripheral blood. The CDR3 spells CASSVYDQGGQGPNEQFF. CDR3 DNA sequence: TGTGCCAGCAGCGTATACGATCAAGGGGGACAGGGCCCCAATGAGCAGTTCTTC.